The entry below gives a single T cell receptor beta chain sequence along with its context. V dropped 10 bases and J dropped 4 bases, with 16 bases sitting between them. The CDR3 covers 13 residues. Looked up from germline, CDR1 is LNHDA and CDR2 is SQIVND (reference sequence). In the authors' workflow: Quantification of nucleated cells was approximated via reference gene primer amplification. Sequenced by immunoSEQ multiplex PCR; TCRdb stores in-frame clones only, minus some. For V, J and clone size, that table is used; D and trimming come from the DNA. The sample lists around 140,000 clones; approximately 88% were seen once. The data belong to a study of blood T cell repertoires in COVID-19. Overall study context: T cells, B-cell-depleted T cells, or PBMCs supplied cDNA or gDNA.

The chain carries TRBV19 and TRBJ1-1, with D maybe TRBD1 (5 bases). The receptor was isolated from a woman aged 50 to 60 with acute or convalescent COVID-19. Sequenced material: peripheral blood. The CDR3 sequence: CATARGWGTEAFF. CDR3 coding DNA: TGTGCCACAGCAAGGGGCTGGGGCACTGAAGCTTTCTTT.